This T cell receptor (beta chain) is from a study of T cell repertoires in cytomegalovirus infection. Study overall: Indications of both CMV infection and matching HLA type were provided by public TCR beta signatures.

TCRdb reprocessed the reads with MiXCR, giving one entry per CDR3 protein. This sample has 450,000 to 550,000 distinct CDR3 sequences, with 16% found just once. The CDR3 is 15 amino acids. Germline CDR1 and CDR2: SEHNR and FQNEAQ (reference sequence). The V gene lost 6 bases and the J gene lost 4 bases, with 15 bases spanning the gap. This clonotype has a count of ten or more. The antigen remains unidentified. Whole-study findings and limits: Adding up the frequency of public TCR beta families identified people who carried CMV plus the relevant HLA. Clonotype analysis showed dominance of the ex vivo response by HLA-C-restricted CMV-specific TCR beta clonotypes.

The receptor comes from a human donor in good health (CMV status not recorded). Some clones in this sample may be carry-over from other donors' samples. This chain joins TRBV7-9 and TRBJ2-2, with D perhaps matching TRBD1 (6 bases). The sequenced sample consisted of CD8+ T cells from PBMCs. CDR3 in DNA: TGTGCCAGCAGTTATACAGGGAGTGGCACCGGGGAGCTGTTTTTT. Its translation is CASSYTGSGTGELFF.